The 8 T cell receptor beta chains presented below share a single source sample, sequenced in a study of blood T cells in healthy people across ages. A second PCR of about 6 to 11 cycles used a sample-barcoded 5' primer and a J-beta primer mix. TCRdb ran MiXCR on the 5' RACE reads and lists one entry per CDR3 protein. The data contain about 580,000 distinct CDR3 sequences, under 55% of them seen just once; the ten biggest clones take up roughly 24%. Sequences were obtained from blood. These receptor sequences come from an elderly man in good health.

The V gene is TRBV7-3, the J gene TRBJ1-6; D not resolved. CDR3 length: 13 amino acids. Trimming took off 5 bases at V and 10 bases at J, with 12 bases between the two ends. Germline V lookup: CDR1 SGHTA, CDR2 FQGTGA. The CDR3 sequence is CASSGFSGSPLHF. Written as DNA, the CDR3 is TGTGCCAGCAGCGGCTTTAGCGGCTCACCCCTCCACTTT.

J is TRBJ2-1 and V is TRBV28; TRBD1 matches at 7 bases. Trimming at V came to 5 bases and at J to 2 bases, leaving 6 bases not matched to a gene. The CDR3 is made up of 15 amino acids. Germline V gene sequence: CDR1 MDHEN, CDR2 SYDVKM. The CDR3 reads CASSPNRGTYNEQFF. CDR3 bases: TGTGCCAGCAGTCCCAACAGGGGCACCTACAATGAGCAGTTCTTC.

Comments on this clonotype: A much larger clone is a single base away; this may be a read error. The CDR3 DNA reads as TGTGCCAGCAGTATACAGGCACCAGCCTACGAGCAGTACTTC. Its translation: CASSIQAPAYEQYF. V usage is TRBV28 and J usage is TRBJ2-7; D is perhaps TRBD1 (5 bases). Trimming removed 5 bases at V and 2 bases at J, with 13 bases between. The germline V gene has CDR1 MDHEN and CDR2 SYDVKM. This CDR3 region has 14 residues.

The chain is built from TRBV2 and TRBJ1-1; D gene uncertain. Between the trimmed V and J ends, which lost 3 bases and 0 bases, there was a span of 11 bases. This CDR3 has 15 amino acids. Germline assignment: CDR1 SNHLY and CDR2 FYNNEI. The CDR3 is CASSEEVVMNTEAFF. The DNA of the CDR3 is TGTGCCAGCAGTGAGGAAGTGGTAATGAACACTGAAGCTTTCTTT.

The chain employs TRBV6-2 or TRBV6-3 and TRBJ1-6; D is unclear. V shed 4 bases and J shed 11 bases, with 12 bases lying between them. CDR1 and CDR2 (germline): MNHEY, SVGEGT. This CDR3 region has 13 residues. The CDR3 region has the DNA TGTGCCAGCAGTTCCGGGGTAGGGCCACCCCTCCACTTT. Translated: CASSSGVGPPLHF.

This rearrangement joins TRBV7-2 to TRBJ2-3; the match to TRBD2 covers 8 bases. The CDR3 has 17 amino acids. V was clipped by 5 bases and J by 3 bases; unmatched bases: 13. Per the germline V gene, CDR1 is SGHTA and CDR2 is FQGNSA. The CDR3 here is CASSPSLKREPTDTQYF. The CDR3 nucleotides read TGTGCCAGCAGCCCCTCGTTAAAGCGGGAGCCAACAGATACGCAGTATTTT.

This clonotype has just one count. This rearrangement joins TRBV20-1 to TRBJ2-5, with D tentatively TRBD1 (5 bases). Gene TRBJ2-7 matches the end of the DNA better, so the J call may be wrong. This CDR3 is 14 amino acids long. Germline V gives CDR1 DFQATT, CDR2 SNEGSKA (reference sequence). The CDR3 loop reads CSASADIPFYEQYF. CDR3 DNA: TGCAGTGCTAGCGCGGACATACCGTTCTACGAGCAGTACTTC.

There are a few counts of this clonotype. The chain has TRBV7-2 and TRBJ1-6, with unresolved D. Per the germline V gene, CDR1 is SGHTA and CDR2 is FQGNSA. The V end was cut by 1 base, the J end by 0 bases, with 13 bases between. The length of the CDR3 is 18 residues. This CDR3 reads CASSLEVAGSSYNSPLHF. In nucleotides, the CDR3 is TGTGCCAGCAGCTTAGAGGTCGCCGGAAGCTCCTATAATTCACCCCTCCACTTT.